This TCR beta chain was identified during a study of T cells in Graves' hyperthyroidism and ophthalmopathy. Study as a whole: The initial diagnosis was the point when peripheral blood was collected, ahead of any treatment. General study results and limits: The blood repertoire included most of the expanded thyroid clonotypes above 0.001.

It was RNA transcripts that yielded the amplified TCR beta CDR3 regions. An initial round of RT-PCR targeting the TCR CDR3 relied on the HTBI primer set. MiXCR, run by TCRdb on the multiplex PCR reads, gives a single entry per CDR3 protein. The sample holds 540,000 or so distinct CDR3 sequences, approximately 14% seen once. As regards this clonotype: Its antigen is currently unknown.

This CDR3 spans 12 amino acids. Looked up from germline, CDR1 is SGHTA and CDR2 is FQGNSA. V dropped 5 bases and J dropped 4 bases, with 8 bases sitting between them. The chain combines TRBV7-2 with TRBJ2-5, with no clear D. The source material was blood. The origin of this receptor is a woman younger than 45 with Graves' hyperthyroidism. CDR3 region: CASSRKGETQYF. DNA for the CDR3: TGTGCCAGCAGCCGGAAGGGAGAGACCCAGTACTTC.